This entry concerns a single T cell receptor (beta chain). The antigen is not known. V trimming: 4 bases; J trimming: 4 bases; junction bases outside the gene matches: 11. The CDR3 has 15 amino acids. CDR1 is SQVTM, CDR2 ANQGSEA, per germline. The record originates from a study of blood T cells in healthy people across ages. Points from the study as a whole: In the absence of known donor CMV status, changes in expanded clonotypes were possibly confounded. Since the PBMCs were unsorted, naive and antigen-experienced cells could not be conclusively compared. Diversity of TCR beta per million T cells declined in a roughly linear way with age.

Primed by a sample-barcoded 5' primer and a J-beta primer mix, a second PCR proceeded for about 7 to 11 cycles. One entry per CDR3 protein results from TCRdb running MiXCR on the 5' RACE reads. The sample records 700,000 or so distinct CDR3 sequences, 40% to 45% being singletons. The sequence was collected from an elderly man in good health. V usage is TRBV29-1 and J usage is TRBJ2-3, with TRBD1 matching over 7 bases. The sample consisted of blood. CDR3 region: CSVVLAQGVADTQYF. In nucleotides, the CDR3 is TGCAGCGTTGTCTTGGCGCAGGGGGTCGCAGATACGCAGTATTTT.